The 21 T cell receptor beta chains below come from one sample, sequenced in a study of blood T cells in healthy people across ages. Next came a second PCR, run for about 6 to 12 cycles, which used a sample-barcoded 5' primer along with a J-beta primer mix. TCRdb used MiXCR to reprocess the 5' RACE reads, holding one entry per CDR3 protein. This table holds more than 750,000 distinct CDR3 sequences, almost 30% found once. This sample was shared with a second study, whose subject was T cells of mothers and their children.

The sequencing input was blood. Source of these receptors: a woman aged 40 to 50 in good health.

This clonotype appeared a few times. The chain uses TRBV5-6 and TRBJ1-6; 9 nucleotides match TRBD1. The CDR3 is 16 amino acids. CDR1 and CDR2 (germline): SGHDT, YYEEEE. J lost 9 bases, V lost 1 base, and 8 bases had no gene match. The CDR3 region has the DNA TGTGCCAGCAGCTTGCCCACAGGGGGCGGCGGTTCACCCCTCCACTTT. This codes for CASSLPTGGGGSPLHF.

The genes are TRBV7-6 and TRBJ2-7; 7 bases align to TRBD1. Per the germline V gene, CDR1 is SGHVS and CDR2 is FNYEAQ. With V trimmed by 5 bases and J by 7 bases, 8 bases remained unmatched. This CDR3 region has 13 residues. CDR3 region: CASSGTVYNEQYF. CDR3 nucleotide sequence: TGTGCCAGCAGCGGGACAGTCTACAATGAGCAGTACTTC.

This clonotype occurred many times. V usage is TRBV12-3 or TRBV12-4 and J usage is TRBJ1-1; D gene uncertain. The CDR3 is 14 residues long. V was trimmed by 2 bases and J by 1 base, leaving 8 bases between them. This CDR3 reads CASSLRSRNTEAFF. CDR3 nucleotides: TGTGCCAGCAGTTTAAGGTCTCGGAACACTGAAGCTTTCTTT.

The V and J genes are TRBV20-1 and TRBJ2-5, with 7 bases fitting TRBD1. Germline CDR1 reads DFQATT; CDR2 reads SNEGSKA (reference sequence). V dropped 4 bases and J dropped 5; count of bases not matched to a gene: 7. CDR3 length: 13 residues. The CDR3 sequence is CSAIGGRWETQYF. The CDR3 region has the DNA TGCAGTGCTATAGGGGGCCGGTGGGAGACCCAGTACTTC.

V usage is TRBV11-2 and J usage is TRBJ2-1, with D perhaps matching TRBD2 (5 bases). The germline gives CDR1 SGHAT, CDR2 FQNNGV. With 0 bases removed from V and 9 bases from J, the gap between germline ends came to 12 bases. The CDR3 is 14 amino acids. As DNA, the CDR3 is TGTGCCAGCAGCTTAGATATACCAACTAGTGAGCAGTTCTTC. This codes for CASSLDIPTSEQFF.

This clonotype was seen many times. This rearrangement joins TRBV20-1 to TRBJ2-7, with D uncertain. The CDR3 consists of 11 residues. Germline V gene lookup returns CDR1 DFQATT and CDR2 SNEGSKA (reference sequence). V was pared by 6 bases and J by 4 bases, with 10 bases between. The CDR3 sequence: CSAAPVYEQYF. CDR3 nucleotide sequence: TGCAGTGCAGCCCCCGTTTACGAGCAGTACTTC.

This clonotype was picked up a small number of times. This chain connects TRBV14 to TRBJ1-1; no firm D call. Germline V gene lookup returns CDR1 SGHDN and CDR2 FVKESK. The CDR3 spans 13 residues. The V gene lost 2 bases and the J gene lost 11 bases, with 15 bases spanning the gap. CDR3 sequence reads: CASSQNQVVKAFF. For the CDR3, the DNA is TGTGCCAGCAGCCAAAACCAGGTCGTAAAGGCTTTCTTT. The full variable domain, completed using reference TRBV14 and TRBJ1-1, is EAGVTQFPSHSVIEKGQTVTLRCDPISGHDNLYWYRRVMGKEIKFLLHFVKESKQDESGMPNNRFLAERTGGTYSTLKVQPAELEDSGVYFCASSQNQVVKAFFGQGTRLTVV.

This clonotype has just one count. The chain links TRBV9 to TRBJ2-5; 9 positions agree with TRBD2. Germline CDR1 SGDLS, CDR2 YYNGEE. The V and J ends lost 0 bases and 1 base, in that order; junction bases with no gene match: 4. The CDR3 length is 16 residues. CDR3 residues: CASSVGAAGGQETQYF. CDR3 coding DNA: TGTGCCAGCAGCGTAGGGGCAGCGGGGGGCCAAGAGACCCAGTACTTC.

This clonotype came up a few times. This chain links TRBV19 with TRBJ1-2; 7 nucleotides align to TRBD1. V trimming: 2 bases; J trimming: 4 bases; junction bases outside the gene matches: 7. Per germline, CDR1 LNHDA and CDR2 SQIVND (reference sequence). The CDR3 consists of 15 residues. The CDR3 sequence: CASSISGQRTYGYTF. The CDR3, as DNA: TGTGCCAGTAGTATATCGGGACAGCGAACCTATGGCTACACCTTC.

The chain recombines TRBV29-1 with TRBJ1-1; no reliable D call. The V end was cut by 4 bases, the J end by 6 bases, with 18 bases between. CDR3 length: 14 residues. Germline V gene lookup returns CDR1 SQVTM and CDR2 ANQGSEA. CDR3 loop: CSVGYSGWGAEAFF. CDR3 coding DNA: TGCAGCGTTGGTTACAGCGGGTGGGGAGCTGAAGCTTTCTTT.

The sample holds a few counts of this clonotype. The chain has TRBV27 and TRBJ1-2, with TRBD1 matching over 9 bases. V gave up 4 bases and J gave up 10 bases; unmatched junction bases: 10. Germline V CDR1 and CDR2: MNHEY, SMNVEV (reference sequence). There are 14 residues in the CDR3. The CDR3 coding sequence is TGTGCCAGCAGTTCGCGCGGGACAGGGCCCTTCTACACCTTC. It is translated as CASSSRGTGPFYTF.

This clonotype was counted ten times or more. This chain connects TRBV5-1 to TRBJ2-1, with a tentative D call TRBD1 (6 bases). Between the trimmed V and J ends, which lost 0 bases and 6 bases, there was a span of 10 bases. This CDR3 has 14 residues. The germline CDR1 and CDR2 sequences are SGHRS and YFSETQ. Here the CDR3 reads CASSLARGGNEQFF. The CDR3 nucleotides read TGCGCCAGCAGCTTGGCCAGGGGTGGCAATGAGCAGTTCTTC.

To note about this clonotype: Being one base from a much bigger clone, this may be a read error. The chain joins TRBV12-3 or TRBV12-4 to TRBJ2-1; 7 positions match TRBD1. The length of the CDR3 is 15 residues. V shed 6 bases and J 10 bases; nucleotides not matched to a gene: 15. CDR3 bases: TGTGCCAGCAGCCCGGAGGTAACAGGGGCTGCAGAGCAGTTCTTC. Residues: CASSPEVTGAAEQFF.

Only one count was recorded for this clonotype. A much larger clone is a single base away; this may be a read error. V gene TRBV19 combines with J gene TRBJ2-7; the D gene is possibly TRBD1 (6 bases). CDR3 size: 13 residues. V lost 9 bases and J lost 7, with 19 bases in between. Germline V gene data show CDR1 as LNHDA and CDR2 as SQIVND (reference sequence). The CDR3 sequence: CASGTTGYNEQYF. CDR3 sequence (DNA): TGTGCCAGCGGGACAACGGGTTACAATGAGCAGTACTTC.

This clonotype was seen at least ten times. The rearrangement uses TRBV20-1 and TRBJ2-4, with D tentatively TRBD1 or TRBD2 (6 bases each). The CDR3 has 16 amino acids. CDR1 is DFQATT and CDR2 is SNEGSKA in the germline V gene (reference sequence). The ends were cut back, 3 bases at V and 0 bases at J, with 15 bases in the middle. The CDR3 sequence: CSASMGGVLAKNIQYF. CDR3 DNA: TGCAGTGCTAGTATGGGGGGCGTACTAGCCAAAAACATTCAGTACTTC.

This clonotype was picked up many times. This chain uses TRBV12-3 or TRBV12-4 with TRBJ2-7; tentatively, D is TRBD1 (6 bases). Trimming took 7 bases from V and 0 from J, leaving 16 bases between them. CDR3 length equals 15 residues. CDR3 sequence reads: CASTKDSRSSYEQYF. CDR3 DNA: TGTGCCAGCACCAAGGACAGCCGAAGCTCCTACGAGCAGTACTTC.

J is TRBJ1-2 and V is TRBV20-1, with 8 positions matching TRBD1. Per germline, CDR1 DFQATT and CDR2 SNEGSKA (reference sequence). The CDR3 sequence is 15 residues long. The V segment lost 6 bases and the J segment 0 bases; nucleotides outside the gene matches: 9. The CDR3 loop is CSAQRDRSTNYGYTF. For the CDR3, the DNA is TGCAGTGCCCAGAGGGACAGGTCCACTAACTATGGCTACACCTTC.

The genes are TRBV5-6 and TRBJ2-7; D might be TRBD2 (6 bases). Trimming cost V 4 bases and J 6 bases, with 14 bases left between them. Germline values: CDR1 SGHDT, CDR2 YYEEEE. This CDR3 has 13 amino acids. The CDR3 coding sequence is TGTGCCAGCAGCCCAAGACCCGGGGGCGAGCAGTACTTC. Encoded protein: CASSPRPGGEQYF.

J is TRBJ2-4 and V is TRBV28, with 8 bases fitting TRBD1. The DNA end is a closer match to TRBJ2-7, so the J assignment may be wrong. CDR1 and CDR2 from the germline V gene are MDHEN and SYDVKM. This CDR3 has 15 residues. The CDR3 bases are TGTGCCAGCAGTTTACCTGGACAGGGTTCGAACGAGCAGTACTTC. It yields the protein CASSLPGQGSNEQYF.

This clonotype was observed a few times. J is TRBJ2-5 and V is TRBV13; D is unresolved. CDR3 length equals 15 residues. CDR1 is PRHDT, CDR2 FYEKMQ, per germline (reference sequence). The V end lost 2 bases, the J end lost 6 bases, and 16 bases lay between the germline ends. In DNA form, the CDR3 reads TGTGCCAGCAGCTTATACGGTGTTGGTGTCAAGACCCAGTACTTC. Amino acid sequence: CASSLYGVGVKTQYF.

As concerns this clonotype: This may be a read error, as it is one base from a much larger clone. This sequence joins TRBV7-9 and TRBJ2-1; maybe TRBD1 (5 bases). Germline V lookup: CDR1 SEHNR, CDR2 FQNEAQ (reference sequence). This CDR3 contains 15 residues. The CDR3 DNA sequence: TGTGCCAACAGCGAGACAGTGAGATCTTACAATGAGCAGTTCTTC. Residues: CANSETVRSYNEQFF.